This T cell receptor beta chain came from a study of tumor and adjacent non-tumor tissue in lung cancer. No cell sorting was done before RNA was extracted from the tissue. About this clonotype: A read error may account for a junction end that differs from germline.

A modified ARM-PCR protocol with three rounds of nested PCR amplified TCRbeta. Via MiXCR, TCRdb re-called the multiplex PCR reads, giving one row per CDR3 protein. This sample has over 110,000 distinct CDR3 sequences; 66% occur once, and the top ten carry roughly 18%. CDR1 is SGHNT, CDR2 YENEEA, per germline. The CDR3 extends over 13 amino acids. Specimen: lung tumor tissue. V gene TRBV11-3 combines with J gene TRBJ2-1; D is unclear. This TCR derives from a man between 60 and 75 years old with small cell lung cancer. The CDR3 DNA reads TGTGTCAGCAGCTTACGATCTCTCAATGAGCAGTTCTTC. Encoded protein: CVSSLRSLNEQFF.